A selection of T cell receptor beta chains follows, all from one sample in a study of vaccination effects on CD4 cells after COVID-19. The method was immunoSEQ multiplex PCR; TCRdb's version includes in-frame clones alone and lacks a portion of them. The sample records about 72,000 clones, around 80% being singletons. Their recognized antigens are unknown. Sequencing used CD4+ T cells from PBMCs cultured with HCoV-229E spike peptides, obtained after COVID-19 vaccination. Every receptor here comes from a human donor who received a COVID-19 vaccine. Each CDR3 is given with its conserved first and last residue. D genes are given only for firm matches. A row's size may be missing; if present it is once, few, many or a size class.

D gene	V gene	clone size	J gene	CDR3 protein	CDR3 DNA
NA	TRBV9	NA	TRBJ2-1	CASSARGNEQFF	TGTGCCAGCAGCGCCAGGGGCAATGAGCAGTTCTTC
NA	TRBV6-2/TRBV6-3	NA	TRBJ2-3	CASSYRLAGTDTQYF	TGTGCCAGCAGTTACAGGCTAGCTGGCACAGATACGCAGTATTTT
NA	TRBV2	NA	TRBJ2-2	CASSPQGRAGELFF	TGTGCCAGCAGTCCACAGGGTAGGGCCGGGGAGCTGTTTTTT
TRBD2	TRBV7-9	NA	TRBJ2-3	CASSLGLAGGNTDTQYF	TGTGCCAGCAGCCTGGGACTAGCGGGGGGGAACACAGATACGCAGTATTTT
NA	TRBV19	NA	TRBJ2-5	CASSTQNREETQYF	TGTGCCAGTAGTACCCAGAACAGGGAAGAGACCCAGTACTTC
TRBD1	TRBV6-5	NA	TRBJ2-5	CASRQGQGAETQYF	TGTGCCAGCCGTCAGGGACAGGGGGCCGAGACCCAGTACTTC
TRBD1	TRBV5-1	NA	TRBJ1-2	CASSTEGAPNYGYTF	TGCGCCAGCAGCACGGAGGGGGCGCCTAACTATGGCTACACCTTC
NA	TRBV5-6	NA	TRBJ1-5	CASSRRPGLSNQPQHF	TGTGCCAGCAGCCGGAGGCCGGGGCTAAGCAATCAGCCCCAGCATTTT
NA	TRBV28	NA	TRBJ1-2	CASSLVVSKWAGVQSNYGYTF	TGTGCCAGCAGTTTAGTGGTATCGAAGTGGGCAGGGGTACAGTCTAACTATGGCTACACCTTC
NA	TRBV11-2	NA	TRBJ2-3	CASSLGFGGGTDTQYF	TGTGCCAGCAGCTTAGGTTTTGGCGGGGGCACAGATACGCAGTATTTT
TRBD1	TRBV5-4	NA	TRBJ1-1	CASSLGAGGSPQNTEAFF	TGTGCCAGCAGCTTGGGGGCAGGGGGATCGCCTCAGAACACTGAAGCTTTCTTT
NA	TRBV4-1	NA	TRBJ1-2	CASSQSTGRYGYTF	TGCGCCAGCAGCCAGTCTACAGGCCGGTATGGCTACACCTTC
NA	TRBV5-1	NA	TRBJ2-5	CASSPGQETQYF	TGCGCCAGCAGCCCGGGGCAAGAGACCCAGTACTTC
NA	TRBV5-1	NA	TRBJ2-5	CASSPEQGPYQETQYF	TGCGCCAGCAGCCCGGAACAGGGACCTTACCAAGAGACCCAGTACTTC
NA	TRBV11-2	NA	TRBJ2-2	CASTFLRGRSTGELFF	TGTGCCAGCACCTTCCTCCGGGGGCGCAGCACCGGGGAGCTGTTTTTT
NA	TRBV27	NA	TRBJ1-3	CASTSLSSGNTIYF	TGTGCCAGCACAAGTTTAAGCTCTGGAAACACCATATATTTT
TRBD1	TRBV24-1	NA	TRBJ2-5	CATSDSVQGAQTQYF	TGTGCCACCAGTGATTCCGTCCAGGGGGCACAGACCCAGTACTTC
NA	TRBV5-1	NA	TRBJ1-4	CASSLFTGANEKLFF	TGCGCCAGCAGCTTGTTTACAGGTGCAAATGAAAAACTGTTTTTT
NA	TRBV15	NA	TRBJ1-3	CATSRGSGNTIYF	TGTGCCACCAGCAGAGGCTCTGGAAACACCATATATTTT
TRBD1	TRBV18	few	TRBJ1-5	CASSSSTGGSQPQHF	TGTGCCAGCTCATCAAGTACAGGGGGCTCTCAGCCCCAGCATTTT
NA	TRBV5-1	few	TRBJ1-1	CASSVSPGQMEAFF	TGCGCCAGCAGCGTATCTCCGGGACAAATGGAAGCTTTCTTT
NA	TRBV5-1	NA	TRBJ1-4	CASSFGQGKGEKLFF	TGCGCCAGCAGCTTTGGTCAGGGGAAGGGTGAAAAACTGTTTTTT
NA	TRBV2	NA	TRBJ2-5	CASIPSRTETQYF	TGTGCCAGCATTCCGTCCCGGACGGAGACCCAGTACTTC
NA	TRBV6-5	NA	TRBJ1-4	CASSYTAWGETEKLFF	TGTGCCAGCAGTTACACTGCTTGGGGGGAAACCGAAAAACTGTTTTTT
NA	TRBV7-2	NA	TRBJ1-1	CASSLNAGLNTEAFF	TGTGCCAGCAGCTTAAACGCAGGGCTGAACACTGAAGCTTTCTTT
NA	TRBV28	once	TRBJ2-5	CASSLPQGTQYF	TGTGCCAGCAGTTTACCGCAGGGAACCCAGTACTTC
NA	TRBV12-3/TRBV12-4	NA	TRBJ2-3	CASSSDGYTQYF	TGTGCCAGCAGTTCGGACGGATATACGCAGTATTTT
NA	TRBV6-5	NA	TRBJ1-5	CASSYRGVQPQHF	TGTGCCAGCAGTTACCGGGGGGTTCAGCCCCAGCATTTT
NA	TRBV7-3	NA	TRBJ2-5	CASSLEGRGTWETQYF	TGTGCCAGCAGCTTGGAGGGTCGCGGGACTTGGGAGACCCAGTACTTC
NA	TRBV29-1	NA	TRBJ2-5	CSVRGDGKETQYF	TGCAGCGTCCGGGGTGACGGGAAAGAGACCCAGTACTTC
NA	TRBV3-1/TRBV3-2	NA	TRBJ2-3	CASSQGGGPSTDTQYF	TGTGCCAGCAGCCAAGGCGGGGGCCCTAGCACAGATACGCAGTATTTT
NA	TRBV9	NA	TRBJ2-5	CASSVGGDWETQYF	TGTGCCAGCAGCGTAGGTGGCGATTGGGAGACCCAGTACTTC
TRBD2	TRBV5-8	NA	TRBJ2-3	CASPTSGGTTDTQYF	TGTGCCAGCCCGACTAGCGGGGGAACCACAGATACGCAGTATTTT
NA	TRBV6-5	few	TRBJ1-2	CASSYSKGSYGYTF	TGTGCCAGCAGTTACTCGAAGGGCAGCTATGGCTACACCTTC
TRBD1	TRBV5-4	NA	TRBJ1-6	CASSWTGSLVSPLHF	TGTGCCAGCAGCTGGACAGGGTCGTTGGTTTCACCCCTCCACTTT
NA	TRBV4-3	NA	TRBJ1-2	CASSPTGTSDYGYTF	TGCGCCAGCAGCCCCACGGGGACGTCGGACTATGGCTACACCTTC
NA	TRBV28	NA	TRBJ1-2	CASSFFGGYTF	TGTGCCAGCAGTTTCTTCGGCGGCTACACCTTC
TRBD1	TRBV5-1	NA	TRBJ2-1	CASSEQGTEQFF	TGCGCCAGCAGCGAACAGGGGACTGAGCAGTTCTTC
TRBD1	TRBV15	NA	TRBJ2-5	CATSYRQGAETQYF	TGTGCCACCAGTTACCGACAGGGGGCCGAGACCCAGTACTTC
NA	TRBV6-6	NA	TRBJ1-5	CASSYSRTDNQPQHF	TGTGCCAGCAGTTACTCAAGGACAGATAATCAGCCCCAGCATTTT
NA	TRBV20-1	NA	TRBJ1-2	CSAPPDYGYTF	TGCAGTGCTCCCCCAGATTATGGCTACACCTTC
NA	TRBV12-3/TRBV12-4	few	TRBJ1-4	CASRVWGREKLFF	TGTGCCAGCAGGGTCTGGGGGAGGGAAAAACTGTTTTTT
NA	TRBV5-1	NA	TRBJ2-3	CASRPGGNTDTQYF	TGCGCCAGCAGGCCCGGGGGCAACACAGATACGCAGTATTTT
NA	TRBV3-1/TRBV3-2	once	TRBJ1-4	CASSQTGRRTNEKLFF	TGTGCCAGCAGCCAAACAGGGAGGAGGACTAATGAAAAACTGTTTTTT
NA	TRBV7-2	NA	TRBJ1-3	CASSFQANSGNTIYF	TGTGCCAGCAGCTTTCAGGCTAACTCTGGAAACACCATATATTTT
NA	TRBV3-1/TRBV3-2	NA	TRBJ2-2	CASSPLGGDTGELFF	TGTGCCAGCAGCCCCTTAGGGGGGGACACCGGGGAGCTGTTTTTT
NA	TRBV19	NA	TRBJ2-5	CASSTTTTKTQYF	TGTGCCAGTAGTACCACGACAACGAAGACCCAGTACTTC
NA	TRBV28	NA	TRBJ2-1	CASSLPGRGYNEQFF	TGTGCCAGCAGTTTGCCCGGGCGCGGGTACAATGAGCAGTTCTTC
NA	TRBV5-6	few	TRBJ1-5	CASSLRGTSNQPQHF	TGTGCCAGCAGCTTGCGAGGGACGAGCAATCAGCCCCAGCATTTT
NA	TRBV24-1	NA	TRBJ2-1	CATSDPVGDYNEQFF	TGTGCCACCAGTGACCCGGTGGGGGATTACAATGAGCAGTTCTTC
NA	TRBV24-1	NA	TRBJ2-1	CATSDFGGNEQFF	TGTGCCACCAGTGATTTCGGTGGCAATGAGCAGTTCTTC
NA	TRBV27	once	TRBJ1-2	CASSPRGGDPYGYTF	TGTGCCAGCAGCCCCCGTGGGGGCGACCCCTATGGCTACACCTTC
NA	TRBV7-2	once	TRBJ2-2	CASSLWSPFNTGELFF	TGTGCCAGCAGCTTATGGTCACCCTTTAACACCGGGGAGCTGTTTTTT
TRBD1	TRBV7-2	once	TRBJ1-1	CASSGRVGQGAVEAFF	TGTGCCAGCAGCGGGAGGGTAGGACAGGGGGCTGTTGAAGCTTTCTTT
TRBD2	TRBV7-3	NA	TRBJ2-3	CASSSSPVGGSADTQYF	TGTGCCAGCAGCTCGTCCCCCGTGGGGGGGTCTGCAGATACGCAGTATTTT
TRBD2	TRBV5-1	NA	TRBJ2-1	CASSFTSGGNNEQFF	TGCGCCAGCAGCTTCACTAGCGGGGGGAACAATGAGCAGTTCTTC
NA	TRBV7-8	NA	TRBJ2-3	CASSRSGAAADTQYF	TGTGCCAGCAGCCGGTCCGGGGCCGCGGCAGATACGCAGTATTTT
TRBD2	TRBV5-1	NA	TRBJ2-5	CASSPKSWGGETQYF	TGCGCCAGCAGCCCTAAATCTTGGGGGGGAGAGACCCAGTACTTC
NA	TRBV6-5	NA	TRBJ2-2	CASRGLSNTGELFF	TGTGCCAGCAGGGGACTTTCGAACACCGGGGAGCTGTTTTTT